This TCR beta chain derives from a study of technical replicates of blood from several donors. The assay was immunoSEQ multiplex PCR, and TCRdb's table has in-frame clones only and misses some. The data hold about 69,000 clones, with around 90% observed a single time. The CDR3 runs 18 residues. V was pared by 3 bases and J by 3 bases, with 12 bases of the junction left unmatched. Germline lookup yields CDR1 KGHSH and CDR2 LQKENI. This sequence was found in a human donor in good health. Some clones in this sample may be carry-over from other donors' samples. This chain links TRBV18 with TRBJ2-1; TRBD1 matches 9 bases. Specimen: PBMCs. CDR3 nucleotides: TGTGCCAGCTCACCCTGGGACAGGGATCTGATGAGCTACAATGAGCAGTTCTTC. It encodes CASSPWDRDLMSYNEQFF.